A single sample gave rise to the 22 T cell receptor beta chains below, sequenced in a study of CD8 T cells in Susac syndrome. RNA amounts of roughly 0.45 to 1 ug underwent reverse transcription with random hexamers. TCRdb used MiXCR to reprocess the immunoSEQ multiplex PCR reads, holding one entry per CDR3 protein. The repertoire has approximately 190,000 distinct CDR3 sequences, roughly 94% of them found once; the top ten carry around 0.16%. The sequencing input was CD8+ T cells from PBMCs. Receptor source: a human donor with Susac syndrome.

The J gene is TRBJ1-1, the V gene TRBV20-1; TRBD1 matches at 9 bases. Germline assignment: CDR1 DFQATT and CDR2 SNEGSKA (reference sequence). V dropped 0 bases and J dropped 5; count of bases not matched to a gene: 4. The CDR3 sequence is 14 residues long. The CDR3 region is CSARDLGQGTEAFF. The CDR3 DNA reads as TGCAGTGCTAGAGATCTTGGACAGGGGACTGAAGCTTTCTTT.

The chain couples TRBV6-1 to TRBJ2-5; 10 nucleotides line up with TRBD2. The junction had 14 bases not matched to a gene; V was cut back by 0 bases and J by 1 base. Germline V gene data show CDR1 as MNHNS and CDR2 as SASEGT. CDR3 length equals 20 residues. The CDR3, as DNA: TGTGCCAGCAGTGAAGCGGAACAATTTGTACTAGCGGGGTCCCAAGAGACCCAGTACTTC. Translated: CASSEAEQFVLAGSQETQYF.

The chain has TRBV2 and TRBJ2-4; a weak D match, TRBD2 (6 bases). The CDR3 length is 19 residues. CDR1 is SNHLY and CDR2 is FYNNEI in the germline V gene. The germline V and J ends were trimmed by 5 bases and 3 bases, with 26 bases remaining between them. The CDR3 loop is CASSLINRDSLIGKNIQYF. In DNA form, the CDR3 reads TGTGCCAGCAGTTTAATCAACCGGGACTCCCTTATCGGCAAAAACATTCAGTACTTC.

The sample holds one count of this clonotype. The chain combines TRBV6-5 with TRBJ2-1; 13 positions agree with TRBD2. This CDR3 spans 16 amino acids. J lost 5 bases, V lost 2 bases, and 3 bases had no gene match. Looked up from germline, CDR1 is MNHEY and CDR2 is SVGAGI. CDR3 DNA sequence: TGTGCCAGCAGTTACCCCGGGACTAGCGGGAACAATGAGCAGTTCTTC. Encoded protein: CASSYPGTSGNNEQFF.

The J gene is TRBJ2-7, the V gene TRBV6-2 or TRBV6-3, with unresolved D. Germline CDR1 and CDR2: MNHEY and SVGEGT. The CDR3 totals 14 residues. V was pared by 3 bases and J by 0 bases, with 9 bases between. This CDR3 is CASSYEGYSYEQYF. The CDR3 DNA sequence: TGTGCCAGCAGTTATGAAGGTTACTCCTACGAGCAGTACTTC.

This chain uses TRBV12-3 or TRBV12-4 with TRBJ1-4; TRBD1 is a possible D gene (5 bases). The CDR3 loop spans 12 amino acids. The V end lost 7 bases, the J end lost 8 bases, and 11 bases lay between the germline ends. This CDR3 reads CASKGLREKLFF. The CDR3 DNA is TGTGCCAGCAAGGGACTACGAGAAAAACTGTTTTTT.

CDR3 coding DNA: TGCGCCAGCAGCGGGGACAGGTCGCTTTATGGCTACACCTTC. As protein: CASSGDRSLYGYTF. V is TRBV5-1 and J is TRBJ1-2; TRBD1 aligns across 8 bases. Losses at the gene ends were 4 bases for V and 5 bases for J; bases not matched to a gene: 7. The V gene's germline CDR1 is SGHRS and CDR2 YFSETQ. This CDR3 is built from 14 residues.

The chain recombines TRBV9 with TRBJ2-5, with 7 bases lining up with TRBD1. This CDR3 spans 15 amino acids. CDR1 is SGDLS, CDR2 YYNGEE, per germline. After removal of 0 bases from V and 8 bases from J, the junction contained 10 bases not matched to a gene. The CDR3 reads CASSVGTGAPNTQYF. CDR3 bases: TGTGCCAGCAGCGTAGGTACAGGGGCCCCGAATACCCAGTACTTC.

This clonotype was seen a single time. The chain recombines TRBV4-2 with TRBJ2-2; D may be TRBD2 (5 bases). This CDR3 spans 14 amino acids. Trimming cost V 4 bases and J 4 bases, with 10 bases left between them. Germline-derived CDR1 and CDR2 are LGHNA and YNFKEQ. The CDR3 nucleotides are TGTGCCAGCAGCCTCCAGCGGTCCACCGGGGAGCTGTTTTTT. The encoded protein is CASSLQRSTGELFF.

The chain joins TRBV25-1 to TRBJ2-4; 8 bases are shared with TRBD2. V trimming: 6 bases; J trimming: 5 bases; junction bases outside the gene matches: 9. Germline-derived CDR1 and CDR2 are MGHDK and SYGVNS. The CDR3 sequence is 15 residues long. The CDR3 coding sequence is TGTGCCAGCAGCGGACGGGCTAGCGGGCAAAACATTCAGTACTTC. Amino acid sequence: CASSGRASGQNIQYF.

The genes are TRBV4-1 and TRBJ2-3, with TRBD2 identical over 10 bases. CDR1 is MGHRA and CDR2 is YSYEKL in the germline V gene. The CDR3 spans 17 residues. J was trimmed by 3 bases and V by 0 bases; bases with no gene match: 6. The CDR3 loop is CASSQEGAGGPTDTQYF. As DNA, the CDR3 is TGCGCCAGCAGCCAAGAGGGAGCGGGAGGGCCGACAGATACGCAGTATTTT.

CDR3 amino acids: CASSVDPGMDTEAFF. The CDR3 DNA is TGTGCCAGCAGCGTAGACCCGGGTATGGACACTGAAGCTTTCTTT. V gene TRBV9 combines with J gene TRBJ1-1; no clear D. The ends were cut back, 0 bases at V and 3 bases at J, with 12 bases in the middle. This CDR3 is 15 amino acids long. CDR1 SGDLS and CDR2 YYNGEE come from the germline V gene.

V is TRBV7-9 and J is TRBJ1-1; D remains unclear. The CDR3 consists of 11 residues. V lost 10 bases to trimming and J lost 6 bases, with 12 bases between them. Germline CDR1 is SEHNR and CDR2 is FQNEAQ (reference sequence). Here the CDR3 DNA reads TGTGCCATAAGGGTCTTGGCTGAAGCTTTCTTT. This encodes CAIRVLAEAFF. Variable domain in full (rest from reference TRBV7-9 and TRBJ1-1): DTGVSQNPRHKITKRGQNVTFRCDPISEHNRLYWYRQTLGQGPEFLTYFQNEAQLEKSRLLSDRFSAERPKGSFSTLEIQRTEQGDSAMYLCAIRVLAEAFFGQGTRLTVV.

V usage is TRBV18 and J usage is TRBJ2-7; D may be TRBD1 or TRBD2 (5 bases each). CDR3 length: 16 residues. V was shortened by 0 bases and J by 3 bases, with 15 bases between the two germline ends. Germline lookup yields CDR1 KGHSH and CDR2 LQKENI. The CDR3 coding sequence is TGTGCCAGCTCACCACCGCCCGGGACGTTCGTCTACGAGCAGTACTTC. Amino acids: CASSPPPGTFVYEQYF.

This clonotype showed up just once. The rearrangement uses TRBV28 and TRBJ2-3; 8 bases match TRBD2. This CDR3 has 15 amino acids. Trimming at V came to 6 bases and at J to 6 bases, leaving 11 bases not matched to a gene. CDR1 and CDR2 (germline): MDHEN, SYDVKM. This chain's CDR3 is CASSPGLGPRDTQYF. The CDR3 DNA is TGTGCCAGCAGCCCGGGACTAGGCCCTCGGGATACGCAGTATTTT.

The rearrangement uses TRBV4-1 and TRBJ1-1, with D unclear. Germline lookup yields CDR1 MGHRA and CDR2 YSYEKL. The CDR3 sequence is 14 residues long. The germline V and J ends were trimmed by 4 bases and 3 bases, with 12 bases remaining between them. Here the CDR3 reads CASSPSSWDTEAFF. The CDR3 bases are TGCGCCAGCAGCCCCTCTAGTTGGGACACTGAAGCTTTCTTT.

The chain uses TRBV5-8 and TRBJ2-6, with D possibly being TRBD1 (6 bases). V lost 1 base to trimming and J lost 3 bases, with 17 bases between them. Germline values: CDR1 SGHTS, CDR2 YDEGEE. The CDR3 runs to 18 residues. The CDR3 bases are TGTGCCAGCAGCTTGCCACAGGGTCCTCTCTTTGGGGCCAACGTCCTGACTTTC. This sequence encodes CASSLPQGPLFGANVLTF.

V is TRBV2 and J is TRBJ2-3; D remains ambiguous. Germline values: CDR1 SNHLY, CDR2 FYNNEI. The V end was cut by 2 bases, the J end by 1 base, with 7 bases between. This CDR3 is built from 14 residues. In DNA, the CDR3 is TGTGCCAGCAGTGAATACCGGCGCACAGATACGCAGTATTTT. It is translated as CASSEYRRTDTQYF.

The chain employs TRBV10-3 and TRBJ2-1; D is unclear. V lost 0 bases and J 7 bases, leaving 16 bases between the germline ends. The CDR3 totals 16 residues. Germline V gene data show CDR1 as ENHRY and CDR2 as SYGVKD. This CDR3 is CAISESTSVPGNEQFF. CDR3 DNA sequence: TGTGCCATCAGTGAGTCTACGTCAGTACCTGGGAATGAGCAGTTCTTC.

CDR3 loop: CASSSAEETQYF. In DNA form, the CDR3 reads TGTGCCAGCAGTTCCGCGGAAGAGACCCAGTACTTC. The chain employs TRBV12-3 or TRBV12-4 and TRBJ2-5; D not certain. The CDR3 is 12 residues long. V lost 4 bases to trimming and J lost 3 bases, with 6 bases between them.

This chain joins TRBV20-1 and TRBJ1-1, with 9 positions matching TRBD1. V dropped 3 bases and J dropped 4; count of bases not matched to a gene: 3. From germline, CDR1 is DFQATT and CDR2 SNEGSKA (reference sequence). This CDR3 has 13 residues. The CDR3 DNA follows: TGCAGTGCTAGGGGGGGACAGGGCACTGAAGCTTTCTTT. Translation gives CSARGGQGTEAFF.

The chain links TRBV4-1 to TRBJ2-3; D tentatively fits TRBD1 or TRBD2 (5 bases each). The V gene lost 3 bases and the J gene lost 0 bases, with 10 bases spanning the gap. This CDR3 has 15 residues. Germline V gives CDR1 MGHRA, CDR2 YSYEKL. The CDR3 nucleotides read TGCGCCAGCAGCCATAGAGAGGGGAGCACAGATACGCAGTATTTT. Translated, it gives CASSHREGSTDTQYF.